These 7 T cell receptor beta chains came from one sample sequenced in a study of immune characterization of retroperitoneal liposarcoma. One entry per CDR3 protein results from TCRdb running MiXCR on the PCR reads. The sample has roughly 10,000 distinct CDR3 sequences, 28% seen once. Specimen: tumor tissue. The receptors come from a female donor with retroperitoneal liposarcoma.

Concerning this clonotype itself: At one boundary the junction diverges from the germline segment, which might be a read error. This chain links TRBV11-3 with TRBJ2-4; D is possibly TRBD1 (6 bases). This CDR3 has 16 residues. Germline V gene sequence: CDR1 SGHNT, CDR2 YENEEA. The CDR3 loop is CASNLDLGQSYNEQYF. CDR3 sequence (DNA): TGTGCCAGCAACTTAGATCTGGGACAAAGCTACAATGAGCAGTACTTC.

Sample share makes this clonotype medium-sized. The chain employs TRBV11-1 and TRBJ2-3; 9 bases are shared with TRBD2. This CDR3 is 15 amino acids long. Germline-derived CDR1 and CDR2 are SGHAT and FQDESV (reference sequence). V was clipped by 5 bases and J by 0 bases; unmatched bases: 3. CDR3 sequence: CASSPLAGSTDTQYF. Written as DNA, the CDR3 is TGTGCCAGCAGCCCCCTAGCGGGGAGCACAGATACGCAGTATTTT. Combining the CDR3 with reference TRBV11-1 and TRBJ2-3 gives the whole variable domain EAEVAQSPRYKITEKSQAVAFWCDPISGHATLYWYRQILGQGPELLVQFQDESVVDDSQLPKDRFSAERLKGVDSTLKIQPAELGDSAMYLCASSPLAGSTDTQYFGPGTRLTVL.

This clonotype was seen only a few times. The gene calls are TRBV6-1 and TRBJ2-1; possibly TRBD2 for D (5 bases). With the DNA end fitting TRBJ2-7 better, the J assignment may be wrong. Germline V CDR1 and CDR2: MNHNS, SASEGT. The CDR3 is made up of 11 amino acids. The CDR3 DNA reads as TGTGCCAGCAGAGACTACAATGAGCAGTACTTC. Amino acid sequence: CASRDYNEQYF.

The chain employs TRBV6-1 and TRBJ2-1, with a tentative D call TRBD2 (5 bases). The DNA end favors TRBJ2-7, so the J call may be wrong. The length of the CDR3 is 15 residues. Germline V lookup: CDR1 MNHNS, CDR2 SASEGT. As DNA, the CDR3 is TGTGCCAGCAGACTTAGCGCCCGATCCTACAATGAGCAGTACTTC. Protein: CASRLSARSYNEQYF.

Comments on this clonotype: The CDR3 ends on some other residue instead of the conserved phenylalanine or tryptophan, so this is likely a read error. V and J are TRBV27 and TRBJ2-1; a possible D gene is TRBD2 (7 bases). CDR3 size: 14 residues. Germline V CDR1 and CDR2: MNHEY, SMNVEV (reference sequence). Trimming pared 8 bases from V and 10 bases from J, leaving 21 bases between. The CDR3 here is CASLEKAGAYEQFS. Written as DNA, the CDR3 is TGTGCCAGCCTTGAAAAGGCGGGGGCCTACGAGCAGTTCTCA.

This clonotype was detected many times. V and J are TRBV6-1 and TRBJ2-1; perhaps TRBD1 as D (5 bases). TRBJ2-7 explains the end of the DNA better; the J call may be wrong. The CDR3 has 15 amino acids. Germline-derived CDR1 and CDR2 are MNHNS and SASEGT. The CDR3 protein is CASSEALGAYNEQYF. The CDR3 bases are TGTGCCAGCAGTGAAGCCCTAGGGGCCTACAATGAGCAGTACTTC.

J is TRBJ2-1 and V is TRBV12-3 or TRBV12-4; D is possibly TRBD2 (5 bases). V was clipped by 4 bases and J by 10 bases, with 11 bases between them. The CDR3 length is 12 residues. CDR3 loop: CASSYGIGEQFF. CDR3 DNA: TGTGCCAGCAGTTACGGGATTGGCGAGCAGTTCTTC.